One sample yielded the 8 T cell receptor beta chains listed below, sequenced in a study of T cell responses to AZD1222 COVID-19 vaccine. The method was immunoSEQ multiplex PCR; TCRdb's version includes in-frame clones alone and lacks a portion of them. The table records tens of thousands of clones, around nine tenths of them present only once. Sequencing was performed on peripheral blood, taken on day 0 of AZD1222 vaccination. The receptors stem from an adult in good health.

The rearrangement joins TRBV29-1 to TRBJ2-1; 8 nucleotides match TRBD2. This CDR3 has 10 residues. With V trimmed by 6 bases and J by 10 bases, 2 bases remained unmatched. CDR1 is SQVTM and CDR2 is ANQGSEA in the germline V gene. In nucleotides, the CDR3 is TGCAGCGTAAGCGGGAGCGAGCAGTTCTTC. Translating it yields CSVSGSEQFF.

The chain couples TRBV6-6 to TRBJ2-1; 8 bases are shared with TRBD2. This CDR3 has 14 amino acids. Germline loops: CDR1 MNHNY, CDR2 SVGAGI (reference sequence). V shed 7 bases and J 5 bases; nucleotides not matched to a gene: 7. CDR3 region: CASTPTSANNEQFF. As DNA, the CDR3 is TGTGCCAGCACCCCGACTAGCGCTAACAATGAGCAGTTCTTC.

The V call is TRBV18, the J call TRBJ2-7; maybe TRBD1 (6 bases). There are 13 residues in the CDR3. Germline CDR1 reads KGHSH; CDR2 reads LQKENI. V was cut by 3 bases and J by 2 bases, with 8 bases left in between. The DNA for the CDR3 is TGTGCCAGCTCACCGGGGACAACCTACGAGCAGTACTTC. Translating it yields CASSPGTTYEQYF. The full variable domain, completed using reference TRBV18 and TRBJ2-7, is NAGVMQNPRHLVRRRGQEARLRCSPMKGHSHVYWYRQLPEEGLKFMVYLQKENIIDESGMPKERFSAEFPKEGPSILRIQQVVRGDSAAYFCASSPGTTYEQYFGPGTRLTVT.

The chain uses TRBV4-1 and TRBJ2-3; no clear D gene. The CDR3 sequence is 16 residues long. In germline, CDR1 is MGHRA, CDR2 YSYEKL. Deletions cut 4 bases from V and 0 bases from J, with 14 bases between. The CDR3 coding sequence is TGCGCCAGCAGCCCCCTAGGGATCGGGAGCACAGATACGCAGTATTTT. This translates into CASSPLGIGSTDTQYF.

The chain is built from TRBV7-9 and TRBJ2-7; D is undetermined. Germline values: CDR1 SEHNR, CDR2 FQNEAQ (reference sequence). The CDR3 has 14 amino acids. Between the trimmed V and J ends, which lost 5 bases and 7 bases, there was a span of 18 bases. DNA of the CDR3: TGTGCCAGCAGCCCCGACGCGGTCCCTCGGGAGCAGTACTTC. It specifies CASSPDAVPREQYF.

The chain has TRBV5-6 and TRBJ2-7; no firm D call. V was shortened by 2 bases and J by 6 bases, with 6 bases between the two germline ends. CDR1 is SGHDT, CDR2 YYEEEE, per germline. CDR3 size: 11 residues. The CDR3 protein is CASSLFGEQYF. The CDR3 coding sequence is TGTGCCAGCAGCTTATTCGGCGAGCAGTACTTC. The variable domain in full, completed from reference TRBV5-6 and TRBJ2-7, reads DAGVTQSPTHLIKTRGQQVTLRCSPKSGHDTVSWYQQALGQGPQFIFQYYEEEERQRGNFPDRFSGHQFPNYSSELNVNALLLGDSALYLCASSLFGEQYFGPGTRLTVT.

The V gene is TRBV11-2, the J gene TRBJ1-2, with 11 bases that match TRBD1. CDR3 length equals 14 residues. Germline lookup yields CDR1 SGHAT and CDR2 FQNNGV. V shed 3 bases and J 8 bases; nucleotides not matched to a gene: 5. CDR3 in DNA: TGTGCCAGCAGCTTTGGACAGGGGGCGAAGGGCTACACCTTC. Its protein is CASSFGQGAKGYTF. Using reference TRBV11-2 and TRBJ1-2 for the parts outside the CDR3, the full variable domain is EAGVAQSPRYKIIEKRQSVAFWCNPISGHATLYWYQQILGQGPKLLIQFQNNGVVDDSQLPKDRFSAERLKGVDSTLKIQPAKLEDSAVYLCASSFGQGAKGYTFGSGTRLTVV.

The CDR3 DNA sequence: TGTGCCAGCAGCTTAAGGTCTGAATCTGGGGCCAACGTCCTGACTTTC. This gives the protein CASSLRSESGANVLTF. The rearrangement uses TRBV7-2 and TRBJ2-6; D remains ambiguous. The length of the CDR3 is 16 residues. Germline V gene data show CDR1 as SGHTA and CDR2 as FQGNSA. Deletions cut 2 bases from V and 1 base from J, with 9 bases between.